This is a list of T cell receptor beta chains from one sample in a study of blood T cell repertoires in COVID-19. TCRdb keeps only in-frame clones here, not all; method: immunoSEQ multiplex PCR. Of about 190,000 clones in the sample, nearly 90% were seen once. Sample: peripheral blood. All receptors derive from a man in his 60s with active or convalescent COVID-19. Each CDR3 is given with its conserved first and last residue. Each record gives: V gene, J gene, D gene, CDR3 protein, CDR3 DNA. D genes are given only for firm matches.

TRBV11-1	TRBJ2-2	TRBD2	CASSLSAGGHTGELFF	TGTGCCAGCAGCTTATCAGCGGGGGGTCACACCGGGGAGCTGTTTTTT
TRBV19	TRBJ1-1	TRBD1	CASSIVRGQGGNTEAFF	TGTGCCAGTAGTATAGTTAGGGGACAGGGTGGAAACACTGAAGCTTTCTTT
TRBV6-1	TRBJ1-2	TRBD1	CASSDAPGTGAWNGYTF	TGTGCCAGCAGTGATGCCCCCGGGACAGGGGCGTGGAATGGCTACACCTTC
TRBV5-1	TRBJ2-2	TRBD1	CASSRTGIRTGELFF	TGCGCCAGCAGCCGGACAGGGATTAGGACCGGGGAGCTGTTTTTT
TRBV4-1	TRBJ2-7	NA	CASSLHGGLSYEQYF	TGCGCCAGCAGCCTCCACGGGGGGCTCTCCTACGAGCAGTACTTC
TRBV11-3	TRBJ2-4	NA	CASSSGTKNIQYF	TGTGCCAGCAGTTCAGGCACCAAAAACATTCAGTACTTC
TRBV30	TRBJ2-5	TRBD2	CAWSLGTSGNQETQYF	TGTGCCTGGAGTTTAGGGACTAGCGGGAACCAAGAGACCCAGTACTTC
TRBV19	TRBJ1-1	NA	CASSIWGGGYTEAFF	TGTGCCAGTAGTATTTGGGGGGGCGGGTACACTGAAGCTTTCTTT
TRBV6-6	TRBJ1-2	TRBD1	CASSYPRDRGNYGYTF	TGTGCCAGCAGTTACCCCCGGGACAGGGGGAACTATGGCTACACCTTC
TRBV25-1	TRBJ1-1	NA	CASSVAQSRGEAFF	TGTGCCAGCAGTGTTGCCCAATCTAGGGGGGAAGCTTTCTTT
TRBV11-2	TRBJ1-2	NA	CASSLSTLLLDYGYTF	TGTGCCAGCAGCTTAAGCACCCTCCTACTTGACTATGGCTACACCTTC
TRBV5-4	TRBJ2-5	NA	CASSRKTSFETQYF	TGTGCCAGCAGCCGGAAGACTAGTTTCGAGACCCAGTACTTC
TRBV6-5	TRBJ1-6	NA	CASRGGGLDSPLHF	TGTGCCAGCAGAGGGGGGGGGTTAGACTCACCCCTCCACTTT
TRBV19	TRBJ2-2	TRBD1	CASSGQGATGELFF	TGTGCCAGTAGTGGACAGGGGGCAACCGGGGAGCTGTTTTTT
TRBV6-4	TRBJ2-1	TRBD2	CASSVLAGAPNEQFF	TGTGCCAGCAGTGTGCTAGCGGGGGCCCCCAATGAGCAGTTCTTC
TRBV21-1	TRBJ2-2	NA	CASSSRTSGEENTGELFF	TGTGCCAGCAGCTCTAGGACTAGCGGGGAGGAAAACACCGGGGAGCTGTTTTTT
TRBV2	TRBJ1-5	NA	CASSAGRGDQPQHF	TGTGCCAGCAGTGCGGGCAGGGGAGATCAGCCCCAGCATTTT
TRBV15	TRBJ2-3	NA	CATTAKAGRMTDTQYF	TGTGCCACCACCGCAAAGGCAGGCCGAATGACAGATACGCAGTATTTT